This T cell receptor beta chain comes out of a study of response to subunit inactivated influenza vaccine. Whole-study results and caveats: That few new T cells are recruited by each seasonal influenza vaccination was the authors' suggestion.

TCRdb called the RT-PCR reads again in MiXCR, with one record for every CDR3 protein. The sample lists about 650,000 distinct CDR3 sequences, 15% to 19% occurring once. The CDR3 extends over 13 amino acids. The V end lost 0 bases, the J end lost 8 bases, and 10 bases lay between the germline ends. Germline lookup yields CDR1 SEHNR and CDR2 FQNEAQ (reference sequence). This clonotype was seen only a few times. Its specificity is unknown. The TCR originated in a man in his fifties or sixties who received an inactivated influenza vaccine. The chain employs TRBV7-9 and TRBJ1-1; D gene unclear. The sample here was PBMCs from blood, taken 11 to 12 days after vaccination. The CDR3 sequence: CASSLAPRTEAFF. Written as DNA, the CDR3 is TGTGCCAGCAGCTTAGCGCCTCGGACGGAAGCTTTCTTT.